This record concerns one TCR beta chain sequence. Its antigen is not identified. Germline DNA was also extracted, with blood RNA taken from unsorted whole blood. Sampling before surgery obtained 4 to 4.5 milliliters of peripheral blood. The data are from a study of tumor-infiltrating lymphocytes in primary liver carcinoma. Study results and caveats: Without sorting, CD4+ versus CD8+ T cell repertoires were not compared. Against blood, tumors held a significantly higher top-250-clone fraction (p = 0.039).

Total RNA (approximately 500 ng) served as template for TCR beta cDNA synthesis primed by a constant-region primer. Slightly modified ARM-PCR with three nested multiplex PCR rounds yielded TCR beta libraries. TCRdb analysed the multiplex PCR reads with MiXCR anew, one entry per CDR3 protein. The table has about 350,000 distinct CDR3 sequences, approximately 65% seen once. The receptor comes from a man aged 35-49 years with primary liver carcinoma and hepatitis B virus infection. The sequencing sample was made of peripheral blood.

Here the CDR3 DNA reads TGTGCCAGTAGTATTGGTAACTACAATGAGCAGTTCTTC. Translated: CASSIGNYNEQFF. The rearrangement links TRBV19 to TRBJ2-1; D not resolved. The germline gives CDR1 LNHDA, CDR2 SQIVND (reference sequence). With 3 bases removed from V and 3 bases from J, the gap between germline ends came to 6 bases. This CDR3 has 13 amino acids.